The source of this T cell receptor beta chain is a study of PD-1 blockade in classical Hodgkin lymphoma. After autologous stem cell transplantation all patients relapsed, and prior brentuximab vedotin exposure differed between cohorts. Clones were sequenced by immunoSEQ multiplex PCR, and TCRdb holds only the in-frame ones, with some missing. The repertoire holds about 12,000 clones, with 80% to 95% as singletons. Losses at the gene ends were 6 bases for V and 3 bases for J; bases not matched to a gene: 4. This CDR3 has 14 amino acids. The germline CDR1 and CDR2 sequences are SNHLY and FYNNEI. The sample in question was peripheral blood mononuclear cells (PBMCs), obtained at baseline. The rearrangement uses TRBV2 and TRBJ2-7; 11 nucleotides line up with TRBD1. This TCR was recovered from a human donor with classical Hodgkin lymphoma. CDR3 region: CASSPGTGGYEQYF. CDR3 DNA: TGTGCCAGCAGCCCCGGGACAGGGGGCTACGAGCAGTACTTC.